Listed below are T cell receptor beta chains from one sample, sequenced in a study of blood T cells in healthy people across ages. Each CDR3 protein is one row after TCRdb ran MiXCR on the 5' RACE reads. The profile shows some 1.4 million distinct CDR3 sequences, 42% of them singletons. Sample: blood. The receptor set was obtained from a woman aged 18-30 years in good health. Both conserved end residues are part of each CDR3. Fields, in order: D gene, J gene, CDR3 length, clone size, V gene, CDR3 protein, CDR3 DNA. D genes are given only for firm matches. A row's size may be missing; if present it is once, few, many or a size class.

-,TRBJ2-5,14,many,TRBV12-3/TRBV12-4,CASSLSRNQETQYF,TGTGCCAGCAGTTTAAGTAGGAACCAAGAGACCCAGTACTTC
-,TRBJ2-5,15,few,TRBV4-2,CASSQGNSLQETQYF,TGTGCCAGCAGCCAAGGAAATAGCTTGCAAGAGACCCAGTACTTC
TRBD1,TRBJ1-6,17,-,TRBV27,CASSPDRDQNLNSPLHF,TGTGCCAGCAGTCCCGACAGGGACCAGAACTTAAATTCACCCCTCCACTTT
TRBD1,TRBJ2-1,17,-,TRBV20-1,CGARDYTGDFSYNEQFF,TGCGGTGCTAGAGATTATACAGGGGATTTCTCCTACAATGAGCAGTTCTTC
-,TRBJ2-1,14,-,TRBV6-6,CASSYSRVLYEQFF,TGTGCCAGCAGTTACTCGAGGGTATTGTACGAGCAGTTCTTC
-,TRBJ1-1,14,few,TRBV6-5,CASSYQEGYAEAFF,TGTGCCAGCAGTTACCAGGAAGGGTACGCTGAAGCTTTCTTT
TRBD2,TRBJ2-1,13,-,TRBV18,CAGSPGGDNEQFF,TGTGCCGGCTCACCCGGGGGGGACAATGAGCAGTTCTTC
-,TRBJ2-3,16,-,TRBV20-1,CSVNTIAEPSTDTQYF,TGCAGTGTTAACACCATAGCGGAGCCTAGCACAGATACGCAGTATTTT
-,TRBJ2-3,14,few,TRBV24-1,CATSGASGTDTQYF,TGTGCCACCAGTGGTGCTAGCGGCACAGATACGCAGTATTTT
TRBD1,TRBJ1-1,14,once,TRBV20-1,CSARDTGANTEAFF,TGCAGTGCTAGAGATACAGGGGCGAACACTGAAGCTTTCTTT
-,TRBJ2-1,15,-,TRBV7-2,CASSLFVDSYNEQFF,TGTGCCAGCAGCTTATTCGTGGACTCCTACAATGAGCAGTTCTTC
TRBD2,TRBJ2-5,14,-,TRBV20-1,CSAEGTSGTVTQYF,TGCAGTGCTGAGGGGACTAGCGGGACAGTGACCCAGTACTTC
TRBD1,TRBJ2-5,14,few,TRBV20-1,CSASWQGAESEQYF,TGCAGTGCTAGTTGGCAGGGGGCGGAAAGTGAGCAGTACTTC
TRBD2,TRBJ2-1,13,few,TRBV20-1,CSGSGGNYNEQFF,TGCAGTGGTAGCGGGGGTAATTATAATGAGCAGTTCTTC
-,TRBJ2-1,12,few,TRBV7-9,CASSKGHNEQFF,TGTGCCAGCAGCAAAGGCCACAATGAGCAGTTCTTC
-,TRBJ2-2,16,few,TRBV20-1,CSARGHAVANTGELFF,TGCAGTGCTAGAGGACACGCAGTCGCGAACACCGGGGAGCTGTTTTTT
-,TRBJ2-1,14,few,TRBV6-6,CASNEGVSYNEQFF,TGTGCCAGCAATGAGGGTGTCTCCTACAATGAGCAGTTCTTC
TRBD1,TRBJ2-7,15,-,TRBV2,CASRGGQGGSYEQYF,TGTGCCAGCAGGGGAGGACAGGGGGGATCCTACGAGCAGTACTTC
-,TRBJ2-1,17,-,TRBV21-1,CASSSSSGRPSYNEQFF,TGTGCCAGCAGCTCATCTAGCGGGAGGCCCTCCTACAATGAGCAGTTCTTC
-,TRBJ2-1,15,few,TRBV7-2,CASSLVASPYNEQFF,TGTGCCAGCAGCTTAGTAGCGTCTCCCTACAATGAGCAGTTCTTC
TRBD1,TRBJ1-6,16,-,TRBV5-6,CASSFFGTEINSPLHF,TGTGCCAGCAGCTTCTTTGGGACAGAGATTAATTCACCCCTCCACTTT
TRBD2,TRBJ2-3,17,-,TRBV7-2,CASSLTSGVYWTDTQYF,TGTGCCAGCAGCTTAACTAGCGGGGTCTATTGGACAGATACGCAGTATTTT
TRBD1,TRBJ1-5,14,-,TRBV2,CASNTDRPGQPQHF,TGTGCCAGCAATACGGACAGGCCAGGACAGCCCCAGCATTTT
TRBD1,TRBJ2-7,16,-,TRBV6-5,CASSYSTTGGRYEQYF,TGTGCCAGCAGTTACTCGACGACAGGGGGCCGCTACGAGCAGTACTTC
-,TRBJ2-1,15,-,TRBV5-1,CASSFAGLDYNEQFF,TGCGCCAGCAGCTTTGCGGGTCTTGACTACAATGAGCAGTTCTTC
TRBD2,TRBJ2-5,17,-,TRBV3-1,CASSHTKIAGVRETQYF,TGTGCCAGCAGCCACACCAAAATAGCGGGAGTCCGAGAGACCCAGTACTTC
-,TRBJ2-3,13,few,TRBV20-1,CSVRDSIAVGQYF,TGCAGTGTTAGGGACTCCATCGCAGTTGGGCAGTATTTT
-,TRBJ2-7,15,-,TRBV14,CASSQRNQPTYEQYF,TGTGCCAGCAGCCAAAGGAACCAGCCAACCTACGAGCAGTACTTC
-,TRBJ2-6,13,-,TRBV10-3,CAIQGPGANVLTF,TGTGCCATACAGGGTCCTGGGGCCAACGTCCTGACTTTC
-,TRBJ1-4,14,-,TRBV5-1,CASMQQGFNGKLFF,TGCGCCAGCATGCAACAGGGATTTAATGGAAAACTGTTTTTT
-,TRBJ2-7,13,-,TRBV15,CATSRDRGYEQYF,TGTGCCACCAGCAGAGACAGGGGCTACGAGCAGTACTTC
TRBD1,TRBJ1-4,15,-,TRBV18,CASSPRDSRGEKLFF,TGTGCCAGCTCACCACGGGACAGTAGAGGTGAAAAACTGTTTTTT
-,TRBJ1-1,15,-,TRBV5-1,CASSLGGTTNTEAFF,TGCGCCAGCAGCTTGGGGGGGACGACGAACACTGAAGCTTTCTTT
TRBD1,TRBJ1-4,16,few,TRBV2,CASTPGQYATNEKLFF,TGTGCCAGCACCCCGGGACAGTATGCAACTAATGAAAAACTGTTTTTT
TRBD2,TRBJ2-1,17,few,TRBV3-1,CASSQQGLAGFPNEQFF,TGTGCCAGCAGCCAGCAAGGACTAGCGGGATTTCCTAATGAGCAGTTCTTC
-,TRBJ2-7,14,-,TRBV29-1,CSVEGWGVYNEQYF,TGCAGCGTGGAGGGCTGGGGGGTCTACAATGAGCAGTACTTC
-,TRBJ1-2,14,few,TRBV2,CASSLAGGMGGYTF,TGTGCCAGCAGCCTAGCGGGGGGAATGGGCGGCTACACCTTC
TRBD2,TRBJ2-7,14,few,TRBV7-2,CASGRTSGSYEQYF,TGTGCCAGCGGAAGGACTAGCGGGAGCTACGAGCAGTACTTC
-,TRBJ2-5,14,-,TRBV24-1,CATSETRREETQYF,TGTGCCACCAGTGAGACGCGGCGGGAAGAGACCCAGTACTTC
-,TRBJ2-1,14,few,TRBV2,CASSDSGNYNEQFF,TGTGCCAGCAGTGACTCCGGCAACTACAATGAGCAGTTCTTC
TRBD1,TRBJ2-7,17,-,TRBV11-1,CASSLEVPGQGAYEQYF,TGTGCCAGCAGCTTAGAAGTCCCGGGACAGGGGGCTTACGAGCAGTACTTC
-,TRBJ2-3,13,-,TRBV13,CASSIGTRATQYF,TGTGCCAGCAGCATTGGAACCCGGGCGACGCAGTATTTT
-,TRBJ2-7,14,few,TRBV13,CASSLGRVGGEQYF,TGTGCCAGCAGCTTAGGGCGAGTGGGTGGCGAGCAGTACTTC